These T cell receptor beta chains were read from a single sample in a study of shared clonotypes between healthy human individuals. The data were produced by immunoSEQ multiplex PCR, yet TCRdb's version contains in-frame clones alone and is incomplete. This table has about 600,000 clones, about 97% appearing once. The sequenced sample was naive CD4+ T cells sorted from blood. The receptors derive from a woman aged 25 to 39 in good health. Both conserved end residues are part of each CDR3. Each record gives: clone size, V gene, D gene, J gene, CDR3 DNA, CDR3 protein. D genes are given only for firm matches. The size field is filled for only some rows; it gives once, few, many or a size class.

>-|TRBV2|TRBD1|TRBJ1-5
TGTGCCAGCACCCCGACAGGGAGTCAGCCCCAGCATTTT
CASTPTGSQPQHF
>-|TRBV28|-|TRBJ1-4
TGTGCCAGCAGTACCCTGAATGAAAAACTGTTTTTT
CASSTLNEKLFF
>-|TRBV4-2|TRBD2|TRBJ2-2
TGTGCCAGCAGCCAAGATTGGGTATCAGGACTAGCGGGAGGGCCGGGTACCGGGGAGCTGTTTTTT
CASSQDWVSGLAGGPGTGELFF
>-|TRBV5-1|TRBD1|TRBJ2-7
TGCGCCAGCAGCTTGGGCAAGTGGACAGGGGCGGGCTACGAGCAGTACTTC
CASSLGKWTGAGYEQYF
>-|TRBV28|-|TRBJ2-7
TGTGCCAGCAGTCTAAAAAACTATGGCGAGCAGTACTTC
CASSLKNYGEQYF
>-|TRBV19|-|TRBJ2-2
TGTGCCAGTAGCACCCGGGTCCCCATGCTGTTTTTT
CASSTRVPMLFF
>-|TRBV9|-|TRBJ1-6
TGTGCCAGCAGCTCGGGGGACTATTATAATTCACCCCTCCACTTT
CASSSGDYYNSPLHF
>-|TRBV5-8|-|TRBJ2-5
TGTGCCAGCAGCGCCCCCCGGGCCCAGTACTTC
CASSAPRAQYF
>-|TRBV9|-|TRBJ1-1
TGTGCCAGCAGCGGATCAGGGTCGAACACTGAAGCTTTCTTT
CASSGSGSNTEAFF
>-|TRBV4-1|-|TRBJ1-5
TGCGCCAGCAGCCAGACCGTCGGGGGCGGCAATCAGCCCCAGCATTTT
CASSQTVGGGNQPQHF
>-|TRBV18|TRBD1|TRBJ2-5
TGTGCCAGCTCACCCCCGGCCAGGGGGAAGACCCAGTACTTC
CASSPPARGKTQYF
>once|TRBV29-1|-|TRBJ2-3
TGCAGCGTTGGAATACGAGCGGCAGATACGCAGTATTTT
CSVGIRAADTQYF
>once|TRBV5-6|-|TRBJ1-1
TGTGCCAGCAGCTTGTTCTCAGGGGCTAACACTGAAGCTTTCTTT
CASSLFSGANTEAFF
>-|TRBV2|-|TRBJ2-3
TGTGCCAGCAGCTTATCCACCCCCGTAAATACGCAGTATTTT
CASSLSTPVNTQYF
>once|TRBV28|-|TRBJ1-3
TGTGCCAGCAGCCAGGGAGGGGAGAGTGGAAACACCATATATTTT
CASSQGGESGNTIYF
>-|TRBV6-6|-|TRBJ2-1
TGTGCCAGCAGTGGCACGACCTCTGTCGCGCAGTTCTTC
CASSGTTSVAQFF
>-|TRBV9|-|TRBJ2-1
TGTGCCAGCAGCGGGGGCCGGACCAATGAGCAGTTCTTC
CASSGGRTNEQFF
>-|TRBV7-2|-|TRBJ2-7
TGTGCCAGCAGCTTAAGCAGGTCCCACGAGCAGTACTTC
CASSLSRSHEQYF
>-|TRBV6-5|-|TRBJ2-7
TGTGCCAGCAGTCCCGAGTCTACTACTTACGAGCAGTACTTC
CASSPESTTYEQYF
>once|TRBV2|TRBD1|TRBJ1-1
TGTGCCAGCGGGGGGGACAGCATGAACACTGAAGCTTTCTTT
CASGGDSMNTEAFF
>-|TRBV6-1|-|TRBJ1-1
TGTGCCAGCAGGGACACAGGGACTGAAGCTTTCTTT
CASRDTGTEAFF
>-|TRBV2|-|TRBJ1-1
TGTGCCAGCAGTGAGGAAGTACGGACTGAAGCTTTCTTT
CASSEEVRTEAFF
>-|TRBV7-2|-|TRBJ2-1
TGTGCCAGCAGCCCACCCCCGTGGAATGAGCAGTTCTTC
CASSPPPWNEQFF
>-|TRBV14|-|TRBJ2-2
TGTGCCAGCAGCCAAGTTTCAGGGACCAACACCGGGGAGCTGTTTTTT
CASSQVSGTNTGELFF
>-|TRBV2|-|TRBJ2-3
TGTGCCAGCAAGGCCAGTGGGAGCACAGATACGCAGTATTTT
CASKASGSTDTQYF
>-|TRBV10-1|-|TRBJ2-3
TGCGCCAGCAGTTCCGGGCCGAGCACAGATACGCAGTATTTT
CASSSGPSTDTQYF
>-|TRBV28|TRBD1|TRBJ2-3
TGTGCCAGCAGTTTAGCCGGGACAGGGGGCGGCACAGATACGCAGTATTTT
CASSLAGTGGGTDTQYF
>-|TRBV7-8|TRBD2|TRBJ2-7
TGTGCCAGCAGGCCCGACGGACTAGCCGGGGACCAGCAGTACTTC
CASRPDGLAGDQQYF
>-|TRBV4-1|TRBD2|TRBJ2-7
TGCGCCAGCAGCCAACCTACTAGCGGGGAATACGAGCAGTACTTC
CASSQPTSGEYEQYF
>-|TRBV9|-|TRBJ1-1
TGTGCCAGCAGCCCCCGTAGGGAAGCTGAAGCTTTCTTT
CASSPRREAEAFF
>-|TRBV5-1|TRBD2|TRBJ2-5
TGCGCCACCAGTGTGGGACTAGCGACTCAAGAGACCCAGTACTTC
CATSVGLATQETQYF